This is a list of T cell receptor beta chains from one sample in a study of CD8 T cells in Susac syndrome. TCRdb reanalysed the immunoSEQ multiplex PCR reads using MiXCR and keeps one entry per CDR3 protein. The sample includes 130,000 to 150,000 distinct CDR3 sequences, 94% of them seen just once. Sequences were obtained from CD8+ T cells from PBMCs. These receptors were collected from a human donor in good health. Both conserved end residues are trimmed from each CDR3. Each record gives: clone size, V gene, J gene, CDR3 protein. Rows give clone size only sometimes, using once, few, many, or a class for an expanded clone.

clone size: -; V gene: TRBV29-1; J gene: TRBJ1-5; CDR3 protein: SVGGDQPQH
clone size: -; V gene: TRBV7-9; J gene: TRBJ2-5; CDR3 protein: ASSLTGTQETQY
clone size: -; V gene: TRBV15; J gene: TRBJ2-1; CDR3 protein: ATSRDGADRYDEQF
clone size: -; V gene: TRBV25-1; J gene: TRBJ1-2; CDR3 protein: ASSEVWGYT
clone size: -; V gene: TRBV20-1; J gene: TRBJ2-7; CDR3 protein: SARTSGLAGIYEQY
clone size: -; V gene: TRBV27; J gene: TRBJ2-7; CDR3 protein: ASSFGQPGSYEQY
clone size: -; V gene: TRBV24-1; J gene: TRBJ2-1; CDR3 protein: ATRSGVGEQF
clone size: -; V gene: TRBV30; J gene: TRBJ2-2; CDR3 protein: AWSRASGELF
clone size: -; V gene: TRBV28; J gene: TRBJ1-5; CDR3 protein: ASSFSTDAQPQH
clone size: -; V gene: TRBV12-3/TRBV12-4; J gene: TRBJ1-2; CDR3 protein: ASRSILYGYT
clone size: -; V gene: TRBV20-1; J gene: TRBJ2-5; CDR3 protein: SARDPGSVETQY
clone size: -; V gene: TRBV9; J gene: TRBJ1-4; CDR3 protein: ASSVSGTGDEKLF
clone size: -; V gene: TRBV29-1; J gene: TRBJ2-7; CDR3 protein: SVTHGRTQSSYEQY
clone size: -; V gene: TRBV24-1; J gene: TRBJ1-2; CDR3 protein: ATSDFYYGYT
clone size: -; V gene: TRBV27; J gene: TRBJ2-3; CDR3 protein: ASSSQGVTDTQY
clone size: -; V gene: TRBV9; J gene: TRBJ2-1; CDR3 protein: ASTPRLVGDEQF
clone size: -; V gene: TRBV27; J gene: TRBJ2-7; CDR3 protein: ASTGLGGEQY
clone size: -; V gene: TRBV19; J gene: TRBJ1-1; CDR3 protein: ASKWATGMNTEAF
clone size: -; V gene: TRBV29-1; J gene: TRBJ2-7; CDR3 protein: SVEGTSLEQY
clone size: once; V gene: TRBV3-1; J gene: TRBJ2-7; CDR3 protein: ASSQDFSEQY
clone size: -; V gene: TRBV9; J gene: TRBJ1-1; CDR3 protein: ASSVVETDTEAF
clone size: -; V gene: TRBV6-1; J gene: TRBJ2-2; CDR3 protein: ASSTTSGSITGELF
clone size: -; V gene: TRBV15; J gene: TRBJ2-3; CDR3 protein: ATSRGLDTQY
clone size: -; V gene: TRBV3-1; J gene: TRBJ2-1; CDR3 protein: ASSQEGMRNEQF
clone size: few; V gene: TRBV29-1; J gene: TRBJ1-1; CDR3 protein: SVLTGRNTEAF